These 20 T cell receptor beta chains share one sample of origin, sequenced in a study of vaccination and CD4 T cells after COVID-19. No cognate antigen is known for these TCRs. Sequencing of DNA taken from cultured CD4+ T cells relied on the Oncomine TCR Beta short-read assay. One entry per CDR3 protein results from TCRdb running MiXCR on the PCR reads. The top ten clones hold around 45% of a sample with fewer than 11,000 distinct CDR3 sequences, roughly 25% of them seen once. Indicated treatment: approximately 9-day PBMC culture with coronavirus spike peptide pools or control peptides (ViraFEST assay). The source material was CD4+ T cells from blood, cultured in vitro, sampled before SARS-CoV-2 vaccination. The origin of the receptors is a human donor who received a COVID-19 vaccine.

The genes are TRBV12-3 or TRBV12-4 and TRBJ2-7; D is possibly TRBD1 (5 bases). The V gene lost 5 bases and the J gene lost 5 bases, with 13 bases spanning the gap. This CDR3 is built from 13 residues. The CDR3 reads CASSNRRGHEQYF. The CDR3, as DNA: TGTGCCAGCAGTAACAGAAGGGGCCACGAGCAGTACTTC.

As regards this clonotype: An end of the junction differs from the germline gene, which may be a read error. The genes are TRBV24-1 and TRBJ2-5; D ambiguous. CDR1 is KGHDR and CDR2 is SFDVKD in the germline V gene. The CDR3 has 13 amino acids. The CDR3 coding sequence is TGTGCCACCAGTGATTTGGACGAGGAGATCCAGTACTTC. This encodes CATSDLDEEIQYF.

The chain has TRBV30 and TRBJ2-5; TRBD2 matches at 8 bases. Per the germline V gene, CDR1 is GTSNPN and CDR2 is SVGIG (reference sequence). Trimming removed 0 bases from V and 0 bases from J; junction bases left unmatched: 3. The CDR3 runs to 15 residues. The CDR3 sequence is CAWSVPSGYQETQYF. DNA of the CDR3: TGTGCCTGGAGTGTACCTAGCGGGTACCAAGAGACCCAGTACTTC.

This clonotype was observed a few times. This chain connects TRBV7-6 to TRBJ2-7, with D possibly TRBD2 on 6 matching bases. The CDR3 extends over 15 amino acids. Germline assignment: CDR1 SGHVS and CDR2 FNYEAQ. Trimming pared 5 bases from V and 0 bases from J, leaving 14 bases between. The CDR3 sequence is CASSRGGGDSYEQYF. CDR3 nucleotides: TGTGCCAGCAGCCGGGGCGGCGGGGACTCCTACGAGCAGTACTTC.

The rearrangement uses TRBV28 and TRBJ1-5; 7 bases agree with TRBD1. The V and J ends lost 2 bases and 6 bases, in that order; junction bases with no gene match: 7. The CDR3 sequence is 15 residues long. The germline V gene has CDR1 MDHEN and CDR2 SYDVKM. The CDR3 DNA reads TGTGCCAGCAGTTTAGGGCAGGGGGGCAGTCAGCCCCAGCATTTT. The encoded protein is CASSLGQGGSQPQHF.

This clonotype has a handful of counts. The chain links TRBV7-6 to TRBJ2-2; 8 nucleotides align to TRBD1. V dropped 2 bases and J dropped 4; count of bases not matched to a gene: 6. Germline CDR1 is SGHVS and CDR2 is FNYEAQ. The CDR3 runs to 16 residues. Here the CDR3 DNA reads TGTGCCAGCAGCTTAACAGGACAGGGAGCCACCGGGGAGCTGTTTTTT. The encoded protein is CASSLTGQGATGELFF. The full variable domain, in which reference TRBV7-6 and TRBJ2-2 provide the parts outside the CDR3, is GAGVSQSPRYKVTKRGQDVALRCDPISGHVSLYWYRQALGQGPEFLTYFNYEAQQDKSGLPNDRFSAERPEGSISTLTIQRTEQRDSAMYRCASSLTGQGATGELFFGEGSRLTVL.

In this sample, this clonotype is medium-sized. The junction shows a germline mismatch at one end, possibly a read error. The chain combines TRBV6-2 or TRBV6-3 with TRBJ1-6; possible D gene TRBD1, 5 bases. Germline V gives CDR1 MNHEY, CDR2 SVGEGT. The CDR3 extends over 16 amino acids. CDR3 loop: CASTYGEGNGNSPLHF. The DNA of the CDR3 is TGTGCCAGCACTTACGGCGAGGGGAACGGTAATTCACCCCTCCACTTT.

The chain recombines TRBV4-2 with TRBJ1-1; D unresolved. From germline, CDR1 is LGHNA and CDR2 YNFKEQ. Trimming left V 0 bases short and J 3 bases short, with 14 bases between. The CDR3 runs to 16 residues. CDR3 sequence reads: CASSQEGSGGYTEAFF. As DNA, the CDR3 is TGTGCCAGCAGCCAAGAAGGTTCCGGCGGATACACTGAAGCTTTCTTT.

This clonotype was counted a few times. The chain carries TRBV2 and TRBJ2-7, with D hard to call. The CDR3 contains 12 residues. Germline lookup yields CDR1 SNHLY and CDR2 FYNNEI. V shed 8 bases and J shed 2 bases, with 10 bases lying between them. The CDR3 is CASGPDTYEQYF. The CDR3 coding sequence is TGTGCCAGCGGGCCCGACACCTACGAGCAGTACTTC. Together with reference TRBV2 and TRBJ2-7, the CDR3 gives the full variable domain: EPEVTQTPSHQVTQMGQEVILRCVPISNHLYFYWYRQILGQKVEFLVSFYNNEISEKSEIFDDQFSVERPDGSNFTLKIRSTKLEDSAMYFCASGPDTYEQYFGPGTRLTVT.

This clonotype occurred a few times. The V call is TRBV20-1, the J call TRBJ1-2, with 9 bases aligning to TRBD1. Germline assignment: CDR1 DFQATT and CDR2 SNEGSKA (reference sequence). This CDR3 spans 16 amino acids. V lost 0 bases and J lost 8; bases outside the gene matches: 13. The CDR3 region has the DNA TGCAGTGCTAGAGATGGCAGGACAGGGGCTGGTCGAGGCTACACCTTC. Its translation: CSARDGRTGAGRGYTF.

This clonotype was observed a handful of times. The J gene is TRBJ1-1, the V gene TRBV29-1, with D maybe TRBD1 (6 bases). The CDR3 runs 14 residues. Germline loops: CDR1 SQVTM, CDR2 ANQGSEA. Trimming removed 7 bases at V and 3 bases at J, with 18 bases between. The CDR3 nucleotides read TGCAGCGCCCACTCGGGGGGGGCCTACACTGAAGCTTTCTTT. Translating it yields CSAHSGGAYTEAFF.

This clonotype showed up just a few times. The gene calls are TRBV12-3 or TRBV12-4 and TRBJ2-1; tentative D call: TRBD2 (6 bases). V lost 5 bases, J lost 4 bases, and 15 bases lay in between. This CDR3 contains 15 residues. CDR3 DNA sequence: TGTGCCAGCAGTCTTCGGGCGGGGAGTTACAATGAGCAGTTCTTC. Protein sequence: CASSLRAGSYNEQFF.

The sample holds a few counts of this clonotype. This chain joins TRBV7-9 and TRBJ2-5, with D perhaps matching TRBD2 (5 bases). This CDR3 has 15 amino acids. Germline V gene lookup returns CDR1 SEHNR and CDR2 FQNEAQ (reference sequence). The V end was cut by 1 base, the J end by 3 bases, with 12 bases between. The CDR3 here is CASSLVGDYKETQYF. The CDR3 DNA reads TGTGCCAGCAGCTTAGTAGGTGACTATAAAGAGACCCAGTACTTC. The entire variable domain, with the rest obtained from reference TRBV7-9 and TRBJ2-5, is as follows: DTGVSQNPRHKITKRGQNVTFRCDPISEHNRLYWYRQTLGQGPEFLTYFQNEAQLEKSRLLSDRFSAERPKGSFSTLEIQRTEQGDSAMYLCASSLVGDYKETQYFGPGTRLLVL.

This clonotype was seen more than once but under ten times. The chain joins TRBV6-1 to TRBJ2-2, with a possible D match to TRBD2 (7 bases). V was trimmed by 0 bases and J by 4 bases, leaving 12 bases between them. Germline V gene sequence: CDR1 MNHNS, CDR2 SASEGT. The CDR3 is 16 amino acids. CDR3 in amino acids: CASSEAGGRPTGELFF. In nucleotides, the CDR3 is TGTGCCAGCAGTGAAGCGGGGGGGCGCCCCACCGGGGAGCTGTTTTTT.

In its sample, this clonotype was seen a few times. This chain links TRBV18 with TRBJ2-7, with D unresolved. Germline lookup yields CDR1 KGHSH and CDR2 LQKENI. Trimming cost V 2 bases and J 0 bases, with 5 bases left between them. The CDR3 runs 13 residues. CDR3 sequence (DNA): TGTGCCAGCTCACCAGACATCTCCTACGAGCAGTACTTC. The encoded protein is CASSPDISYEQYF.

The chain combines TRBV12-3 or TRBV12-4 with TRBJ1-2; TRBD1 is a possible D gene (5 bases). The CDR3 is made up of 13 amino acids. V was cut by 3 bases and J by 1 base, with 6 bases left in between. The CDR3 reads CASSLTDNYGYTF. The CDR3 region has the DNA TGTGCCAGCAGTTTGACAGATAACTATGGCTACACCTTC.

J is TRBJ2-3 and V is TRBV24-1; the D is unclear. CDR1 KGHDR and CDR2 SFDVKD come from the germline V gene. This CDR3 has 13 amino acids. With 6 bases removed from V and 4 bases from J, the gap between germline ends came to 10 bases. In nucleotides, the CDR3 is TGTGCCACCAGTCATGGGGTCGCAGATACGCAGTATTTT. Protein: CATSHGVADTQYF.

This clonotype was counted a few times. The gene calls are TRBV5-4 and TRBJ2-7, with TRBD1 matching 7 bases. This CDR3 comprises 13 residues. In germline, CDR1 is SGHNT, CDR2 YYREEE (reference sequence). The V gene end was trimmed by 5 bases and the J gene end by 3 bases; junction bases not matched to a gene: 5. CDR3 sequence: CASSRTGDYEQYF. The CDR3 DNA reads TGTGCCAGCAGTCGGACAGGAGACTACGAGCAGTACTTC.

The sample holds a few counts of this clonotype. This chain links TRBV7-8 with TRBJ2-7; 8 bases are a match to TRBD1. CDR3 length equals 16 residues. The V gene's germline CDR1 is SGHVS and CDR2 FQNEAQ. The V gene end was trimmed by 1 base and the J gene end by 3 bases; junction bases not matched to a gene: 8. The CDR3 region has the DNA TGTGCCAGCAGCTTAGTCCGCGGAGACAGGGGCTACGAGCAGTACTTC. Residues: CASSLVRGDRGYEQYF.

CDR3 DNA: TGTGCCAGCAGCCAAGGACTGAACACTGAAGCTTTCTTT. As protein: CASSQGLNTEAFF. The chain links TRBV3-1 to TRBJ1-1; D is uncertain. The ends were cut back, 1 base at V and 0 bases at J, with 3 bases in the middle. The CDR3 is 13 amino acids. The germline gives CDR1 LGHDT, CDR2 YNNKEL (reference sequence).